Listed below are T cell receptor beta chains from one sample, sequenced in a study of identical twins. Each CDR3 protein gets one entry after TCRdb re-called the 5' RACE reads with MiXCR. The data hold a few hundred thousand distinct CDR3 sequences, with 9% to 10% observed a single time. The sample also formed part of further work on yellow fever vaccine responses in identical twins.

The sequencing sample was made of PBMCs. The source of these receptors is a woman under 30 in good health. Both conserved end residues are part of each CDR3. The order of the fields is clone size, J gene, V gene, D gene, CDR3 protein, CDR3 DNA. D genes are given only for firm matches. For some rows the clone size is stated as once, few or many, or as a class when expanded; others skip it.

>few|TRBJ2-1|TRBV7-9|TRBD1
CASSLWLGGDNNEQFF
TGTGCCAGCAGCTTATGGTTAGGGGGCGATAACAATGAGCAGTTCTTC
>many|TRBJ2-3|TRBV5-5|TRBD1
CASSLKTGTGGTDTQYF
TGTGCCAGCAGCCTAAAGACCGGGACAGGGGGCACAGATACGCAGTATTTT
>many|TRBJ2-2|TRBV6-2/TRBV6-3|NA
CASSSLARTFSGAELFF
TGTGCCAGCAGTTCACTAGCTAGGACGTTCTCGGGCGCGGAGCTGTTTTTT
>many|TRBJ2-3|TRBV12-3/TRBV12-4|TRBD1
CASSHTGETQYF
TGTGCCAGCAGTCACACAGGGGAGACGCAGTATTTT
>NA|TRBJ2-7|TRBV20-1|TRBD2
CSAPGLAHSYEQYF
TGCAGTGCTCCTGGACTAGCGCACTCCTACGAGCAGTACTTC
>few|TRBJ2-1|TRBV5-1|NA
CASSTAYNSYNEQFF
TGCGCCAGCAGCACCGCCTACAACTCCTACAATGAGCAGTTCTTC
>few|TRBJ2-1|TRBV2|NA
CASNPPGSYNEQFF
TGTGCCAGCAACCCGCCAGGGAGCTACAATGAGCAGTTCTTC
>NA|TRBJ2-2|TRBV20-1|TRBD1
CSARTGTGSVGELFF
TGCAGTGCTAGAACCGGGACAGGGTCGGTCGGGGAGCTGTTTTTT
>few|TRBJ1-1|TRBV7-9|NA
CASSDSMNTEAFF
TGTGCCAGCAGCGACAGTATGAACACTGAAGCTTTCTTT
>NA|TRBJ1-6|TRBV4-3|TRBD1
CASRIRDRAYNSPLHF
TGCGCCAGCAGAATTAGGGACAGGGCGTATAATTCACCCCTCCACTTT
>many|TRBJ2-5|TRBV29-1|NA
CSVPIQETQYF
TGCAGCGTACCGATCCAAGAGACCCAGTACTTC
>many|TRBJ2-1|TRBV20-1|NA
CSARDGGLSFYNEQFF
TGCAGTGCTAGGGATGGGGGGTTGAGTTTCTACAATGAGCAGTTCTTC
>NA|TRBJ2-6|TRBV11-1|NA
CASPTESRKDSGANVLTF
TGTGCCAGTCCGACCGAGTCAAGGAAAGACTCTGGGGCCAACGTCCTGACTTTC
>few|TRBJ2-5|TRBV11-2|NA
CASSSLTDVISLPQETQYF
TGTGCCAGCAGCTCCTTGACCGATGTGATATCCCTCCCCCAAGAGACCCAGTACTTC
>many|TRBJ1-5|TRBV25-1|NA
CASILGTHLVIQPQHF
TGTGCCAGCATCCTAGGGACGCACCTAGTCATTCAGCCCCAGCATTTT
>many|TRBJ2-1|TRBV20-1|TRBD2
CSATPGTSGRHDEQFF
TGCAGTGCTACCCCCGGGACTAGCGGGAGGCATGATGAGCAGTTCTTC
>few|TRBJ2-5|TRBV24-1|TRBD2
CATSDPLAGESETQYF
TGTGCCACCAGTGATCCCCTAGCGGGAGAGTCAGAGACCCAGTACTTC
>many|TRBJ2-2|TRBV28|NA
CASSSPRDLRAGELFF
TGTGCCAGCAGTTCCCCCAGGGATTTGAGAGCCGGGGAGCTGTTTTTT
>NA|TRBJ2-7|TRBV3-1|NA
CASSQVISGGPNYEQYF
TGTGCCAGCAGCCAAGTCATTTCCGGAGGGCCCAACTACGAGCAGTACTTC
>few|TRBJ2-7|TRBV27|TRBD1
CASKGTDYEQYF
TGTGCCAGCAAAGGGACAGACTACGAGCAGTACTTC
>NA|TRBJ2-3|TRBV7-2|TRBD2
CASSLVSGSGGANTQYF
TGTGCCAGCAGCTTAGTATCCGGTAGCGGGGGGGCGAATACGCAGTATTTT
>NA|TRBJ2-4|TRBV7-6|NA
CASSLGARDITKNIQYF
TGTGCCAGCAGCTTAGGGGCCCGGGACATCACCAAAAACATTCAGTACTTC
>few|TRBJ2-3|TRBV18|NA
CASSPDMISSTDTQYF
TGTGCCAGCTCACCAGATATGATTAGTAGCACAGATACGCAGTATTTT
>NA|TRBJ2-7|TRBV6-2/TRBV6-3|TRBD1
CASIEPGQGYEQYF
TGTGCCAGCATCGAACCGGGACAGGGGTACGAGCAGTACTTC
>few|TRBJ2-7|TRBV5-1|NA
CASSFTVNYEQYF
TGCGCCAGCAGCTTCACAGTGAACTACGAGCAGTACTTC
>NA|TRBJ2-5|TRBV4-1|NA
CASSQEGPRETQYF
TGCGCCAGCAGCCAAGAAGGACCTCGAGAGACCCAGTACTTC
>NA|TRBJ2-1|TRBV2|TRBD2
CASKRGGFNEQFF
TGTGCCAGCAAGCGGGGGGGTTTCAATGAGCAGTTCTTC
>many|TRBJ2-3|TRBV6-5|NA
CASSYSSGTDTQYF
TGTGCCAGCAGTTACTCGAGTGGCACAGATACGCAGTATTTT
>many|TRBJ1-2|TRBV12-3/TRBV12-4|NA
CASTETLQGPAGYTF
TGTGCCAGCACCGAGACACTACAAGGCCCAGCGGGCTACACCTTC
>NA|TRBJ1-6|TRBV4-3|NA
CASSASRQTNSPLHF
TGCGCCAGCAGCGCAAGTCGCCAAACAAATTCACCCCTCCACTTT
>many|TRBJ2-1|TRBV5-1|NA
CASSLGADYNEQFF
TGCGCCAGCAGCTTGGGTGCGGATTACAATGAGCAGTTCTTC
>many|TRBJ2-7|TRBV2|TRBD1
CASSEQGAYYEQYF
TGTGCCAGCAGTGAACAGGGGGCGTACTACGAGCAGTACTTC
>NA|TRBJ2-5|TRBV7-9|NA
CASSQARQAKETQYF
TGTGCCAGCAGCCAAGCCCGACAGGCCAAAGAGACCCAGTACTTC
>NA|TRBJ2-4|TRBV20-1|NA
CSASYGAAAKNIQYF
TGCAGTGCTAGCTACGGAGCTGCGGCCAAAAACATTCAGTACTTC
>few|TRBJ2-1|TRBV10-3|TRBD1
CAISPGQGVNEQFF
TGTGCCATCAGTCCGGGACAGGGGGTCAATGAGCAGTTCTTC
>many|TRBJ2-1|TRBV3-1|NA
CASSSLGAEQFF
TGTGCCAGCAGCTCCCTAGGGGCTGAGCAGTTCTTC
>NA|TRBJ2-1|TRBV18|TRBD1
CASSPRRDRGDEQFF
TGTGCCAGCTCACCTCGACGGGACAGGGGGGATGAGCAGTTCTTC
>many|TRBJ1-1|TRBV5-1|TRBD1
CASSLWIQGATEAFF
TGCGCCAGCAGCTTATGGATACAGGGGGCAACTGAAGCTTTCTTT
>NA|TRBJ2-1|TRBV28|TRBD1
CASFLNRDRGIHEQFF
TGTGCCAGTTTTCTTAACCGGGACAGGGGGATCCATGAGCAGTTCTTC
>many|TRBJ2-1|TRBV5-1|NA
CASGQGDVGLNEQFF
TGCGCCAGCGGCCAAGGGGATGTGGGGTTGAATGAGCAGTTCTTC
>NA|TRBJ1-5|TRBV5-5|NA
CASSLRPGQDNQPQHF
TGTGCCAGCAGCCTTCGACCGGGACAAGACAATCAGCCCCAGCATTTT
>many|TRBJ2-2|TRBV20-1|NA
CSARDLRIRTPGSCFF
NA
>many|TRBJ2-5|TRBV7-8|NA
CASSFDARRINQETQYF
TGTGCCAGCAGCTTCGACGCAAGAAGAATAAATCAAGAGACCCAGTACTTC
>few|TRBJ2-1|TRBV20-1|NA
CSARNPGLGNEQFF
TGCAGTGCTAGGAACCCGGGACTCGGAAATGAGCAGTTCTTC
>few|TRBJ2-2|TRBV3-1|NA
CASSQGSAGLFGTGELFF
TGTGCCAGCAGCCAAGGGTCGGCAGGCCTATTTGGAACCGGGGAGCTGTTTTTT
>NA|TRBJ1-3|TRBV6-5|NA
CASSYGTQTSSSGNTIYF
TGTGCCAGCAGTTACGGGACACAGACATCCTCCTCTGGAAACACCATATATTTT